This entry concerns a single TCR beta chain. This clone was seen a few times. Its cognate antigen has yet to be identified. No base qualities exist here, and no much larger clone lies one base off it. The sample is drawn from a study of T cell responses to AZD1222 COVID-19 vaccine (dated by TCRdb to the early 2020s). Regarding the research as a whole: A total of 233 trial participants underwent TCR sequencing, of whom around 210 had received two doses of AZD1222 and about 26 had received two doses of the MenACWY control vaccine. Enrollment into the trials was organized by age into subgroups of 18-55, 56-69 and 70-plus years, and those subgroups contained roughly 140, 27 and 60 TCR-sequenced participants, respectively.

V is reduced by 7 bases and J by 0 bases, leaving a spacing of 22 bases between them. The CDR3 spans 18 residues, from the cysteine through the phenylalanine. The retained sequence is limited to the CDR3, 54 bases, with the frame set at the first base. In the germline V gene (reference sequence), CDR1 corresponds to GTSNPN and CDR2 to SVGIG. The CDR3 regions of human TCRbeta chains were subjected to immunosequencing. The authors' pipeline ran thus. Repertoire TCRs were matched against a reference library of SARS-CoV-2-specific TCRs generated with the MIRA antigen-specificity platform. Breadth was defined as the fraction of unique TCRs that were SARS-CoV-2-associated, and depth was defined as the fraction of total T cells that were SARS-CoV-2-associated. Using the MIRA data, each spike-specific TCR was assigned both to the spike region to which the TCR was reactive and to a CD4 or CD8 class. Log10-transformed breadth and depth values were compared by one-way ANOVA with Sidak's multiple comparisons tests. What TCRdb holds here is the immuneACCESS table cut down to in-frame rearrangements. Part of the clones is not present; checked against another copy, under half of the missing clones reflect an unresolved V gene, and the others are unexplained. Clone size and V and J calls were adopted from that table, with D and trimming inferred from the DNA. For this sample the table gives 75,000 to 100,000 clones, of which around 88% were detected only once. 10% of the sample goes to the ten largest clones.

In the paper's terms, the time point label means: baseline before first vaccination. This specimen's treatment or condition label, per the study, means: meningococcal conjugate vaccine given as trial control. Vaccinee samples were obtained from the UK trials COV001 and COV002, which included a single-blind randomized controlled phase 2/3 trial of AZD1222 (ChAdOx1 nCoV-19) in healthy adults. Trial participant PBMC samples were collected at day 0 and day 28 after the second dose for TCRbeta chain sequencing. General conclusions and limits of the study: The 56-69-year group was small, and its depth increase did not reach significance, likely because of low power. Conclusions about previously exposed vaccinees were limited because only 5 or 6 AZD1222 recipients were SARS-CoV-2 seropositive at baseline. Nearly half of unique spike-specific TCRs reportedly recognized epitopes outside regions mutated in the B.1.351 and B.1.1.7 variants. The whole spike protein was spanned by vaccine-associated CD4 TCRs, and dominant responses were seen in regions 160-218 and 743-854. Participants were mostly white British, with more females than males. The authors suggested clonal diversity may have been underestimated. A significant rise in spike-specific TCR breadth and depth was observed after two AZD1222 doses relative to day 0 and relative to MenACWY recipients. No day 14 peak-response samples were available, so repertoires were characterized only after the peak T cell response.

Recombination joined TRBV30 with TRBJ2-6, with a weak D call of TRBD2 (6 bases match). The sample was peripheral blood, taken on day 0 of MenACWY control vaccination. The clonotype originates from an adult in good health. The CDR3 region has the sequence CAYNSGLGRSSGANVLTF. The DNA is as follows: TGTGCCTACAACTCGGGACTCGGTAGGAGCTCTGGGGCCAACGTCCTGACTTTC. The full variable domain, completed from the reference TRBV30 and TRBJ2-6 proteins outside the CDR3, reads SQTIHQWPATLVQPVGSPLSLECTVEGTSNPNLYWYRQAAGRGLQLLFYSVGIGQISSEVPQNLSASRPQDRQFILSSKKLLLSDSGFYLCAYNSGLGRSSGANVLTFGAGSRLTVL.